A few counts support the clone carrying this T cell receptor beta chain. The antigen is unknown. TCRdb re-analysed the 5' RACE reads in MiXCR, keeping a single row per CDR3 protein. The sample consists of some 240,000 distinct CDR3 sequences, over 15% of them appearing once. This sample stems from a study of CD8 T cells in ankylosing spondylitis. Study-level results: Clones linked to disease, bearing a CD8+ phenotype, were relatively rare in peripheral blood.

This clonotype was obtained from a male donor with ankylosing spondylitis or in good health (not recorded which). The sample comprised blood, either unsorted or a sorted T cell fraction (not recorded which).

The CDR3, as DNA: TGCAGCGTTGCCGGGACTAGCGGGAGTTTGTACAATGAGCAGTTCTTC. Translated, it gives CSVAGTSGSLYNEQFF. V gene TRBV29-1 combines with J gene TRBJ2-1; the match to TRBD2 covers 14 bases. This CDR3 has 16 amino acids. Trimming cost V 4 bases and J 4 bases; bases outside gene matches: 6. Germline V CDR1 and CDR2: SQVTM, ANQGSEA.